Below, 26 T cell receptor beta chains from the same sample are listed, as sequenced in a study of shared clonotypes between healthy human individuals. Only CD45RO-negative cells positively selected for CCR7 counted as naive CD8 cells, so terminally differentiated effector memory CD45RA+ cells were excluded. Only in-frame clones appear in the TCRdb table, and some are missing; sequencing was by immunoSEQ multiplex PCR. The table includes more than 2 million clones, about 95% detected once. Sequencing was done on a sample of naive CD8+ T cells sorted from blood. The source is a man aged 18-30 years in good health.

The CDR3 loop is CASSLGQGRDYGYTF. The DNA of the CDR3 is TGTGCCAGCAGCTTGGGACAGGGAAGAGACTATGGCTACACCTTC. The chain uses TRBV7-9 and TRBJ1-2; 9 nucleotides agree with TRBD1. This CDR3 comprises 15 residues. The ends lost 3 bases at V and 3 bases at J; junction bases unmatched: 5. Germline V gives CDR1 SEHNR, CDR2 FQNEAQ (reference sequence).

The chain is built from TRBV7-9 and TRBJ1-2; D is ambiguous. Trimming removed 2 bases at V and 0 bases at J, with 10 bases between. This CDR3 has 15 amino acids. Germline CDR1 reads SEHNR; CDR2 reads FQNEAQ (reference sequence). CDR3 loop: CASSLMRSSNYGYTF. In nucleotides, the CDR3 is TGTGCCAGCAGCTTAATGAGGTCCTCTAACTATGGCTACACCTTC.

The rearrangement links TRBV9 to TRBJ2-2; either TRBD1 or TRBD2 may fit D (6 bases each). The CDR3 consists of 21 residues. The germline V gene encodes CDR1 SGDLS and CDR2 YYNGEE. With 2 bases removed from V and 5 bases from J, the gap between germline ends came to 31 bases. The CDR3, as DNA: TGTGCCAGCAGCGTCCTCCCGGTAGGGACCATAGGGGGGACTCCAACCGGGGAGCTGTTTTTT. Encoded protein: CASSVLPVGTIGGTPTGELFF.

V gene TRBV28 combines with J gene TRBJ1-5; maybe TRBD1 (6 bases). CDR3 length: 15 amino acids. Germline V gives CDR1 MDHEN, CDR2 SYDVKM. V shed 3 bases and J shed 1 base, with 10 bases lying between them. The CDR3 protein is CASSLDTGSNQPQHF. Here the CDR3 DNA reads TGTGCCAGCAGTTTGGACACAGGGAGCAATCAGCCCCAGCATTTT.

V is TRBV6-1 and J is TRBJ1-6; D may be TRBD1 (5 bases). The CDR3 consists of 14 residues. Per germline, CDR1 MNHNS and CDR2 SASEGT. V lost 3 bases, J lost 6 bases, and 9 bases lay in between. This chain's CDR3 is CASSDTRVNSPLHF. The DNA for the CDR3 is TGTGCCAGCAGTGATACCAGGGTTAATTCACCCCTCCACTTT.

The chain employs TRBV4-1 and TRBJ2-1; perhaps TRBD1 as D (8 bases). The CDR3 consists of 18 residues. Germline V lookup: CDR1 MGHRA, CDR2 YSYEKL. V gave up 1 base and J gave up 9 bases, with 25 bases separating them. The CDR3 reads CASSQVETGAEGGPEQFF. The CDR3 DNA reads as TGCGCCAGCAGCCAAGTCGAGACAGGGGCTGAGGGAGGGCCTGAGCAGTTCTTC.

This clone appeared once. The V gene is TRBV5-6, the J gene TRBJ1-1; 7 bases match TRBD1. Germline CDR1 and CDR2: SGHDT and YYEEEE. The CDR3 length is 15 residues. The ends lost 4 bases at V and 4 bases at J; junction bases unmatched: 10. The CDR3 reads CASSPESGQATEAFF. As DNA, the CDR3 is TGTGCCAGCAGCCCCGAGAGTGGACAGGCCACTGAAGCTTTCTTT.

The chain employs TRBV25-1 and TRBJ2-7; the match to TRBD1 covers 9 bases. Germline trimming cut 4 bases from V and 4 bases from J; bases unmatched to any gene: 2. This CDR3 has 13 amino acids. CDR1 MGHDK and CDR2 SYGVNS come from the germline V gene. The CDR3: CASSAGTGYEQYF. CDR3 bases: TGTGCCAGCAGTGCCGGGACAGGGTACGAGCAGTACTTC.

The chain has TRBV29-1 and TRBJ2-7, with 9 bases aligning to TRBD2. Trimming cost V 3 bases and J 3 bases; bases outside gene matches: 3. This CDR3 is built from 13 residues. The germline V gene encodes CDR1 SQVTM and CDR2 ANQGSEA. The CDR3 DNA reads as TGCAGCGTTGACTCGCGGGAGGGCTACGAGCAGTACTTC. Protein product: CSVDSREGYEQYF.

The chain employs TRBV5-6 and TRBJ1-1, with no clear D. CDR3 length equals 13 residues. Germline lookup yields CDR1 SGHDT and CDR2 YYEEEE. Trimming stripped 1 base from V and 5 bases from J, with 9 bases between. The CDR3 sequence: CASSLSSATEAFF. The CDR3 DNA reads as TGTGCCAGCAGCTTGTCCTCCGCAACTGAAGCTTTCTTT.

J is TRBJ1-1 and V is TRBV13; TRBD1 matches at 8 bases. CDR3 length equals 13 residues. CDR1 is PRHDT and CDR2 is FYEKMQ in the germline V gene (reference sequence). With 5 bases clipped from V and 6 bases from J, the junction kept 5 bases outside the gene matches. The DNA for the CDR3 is TGTGCCAGCAGCCCAGGACAGGGCGCTGAAGCTTTCTTT. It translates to CASSPGQGAEAFF.

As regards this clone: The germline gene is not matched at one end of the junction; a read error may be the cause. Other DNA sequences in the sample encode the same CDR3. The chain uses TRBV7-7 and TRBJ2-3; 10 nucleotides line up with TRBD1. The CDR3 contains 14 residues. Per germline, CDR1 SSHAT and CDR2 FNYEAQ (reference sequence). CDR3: CASSSGQGTDTQYF. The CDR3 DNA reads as TGTGCTAGCAGCTCGGGACAGGGGACAGATACGCAGTATTTT.

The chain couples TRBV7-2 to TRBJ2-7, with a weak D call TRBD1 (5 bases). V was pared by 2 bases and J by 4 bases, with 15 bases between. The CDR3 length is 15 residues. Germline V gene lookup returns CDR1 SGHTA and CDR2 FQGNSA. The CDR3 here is CASSLSTDRTYEQYF. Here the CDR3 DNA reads TGTGCCAGCAGCTTATCGACAGATAGGACGTACGAGCAGTACTTC.

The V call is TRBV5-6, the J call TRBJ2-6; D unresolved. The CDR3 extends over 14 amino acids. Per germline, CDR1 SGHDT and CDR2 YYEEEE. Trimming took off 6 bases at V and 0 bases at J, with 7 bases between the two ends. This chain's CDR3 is CASIDSSGANVLTF. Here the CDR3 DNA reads TGTGCCAGCATCGATAGCTCTGGGGCCAACGTCCTGACTTTC.

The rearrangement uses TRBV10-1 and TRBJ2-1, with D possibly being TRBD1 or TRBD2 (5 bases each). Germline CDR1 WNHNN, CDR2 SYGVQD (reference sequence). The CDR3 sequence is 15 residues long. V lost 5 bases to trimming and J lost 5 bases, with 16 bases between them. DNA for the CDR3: TGCGCCAGCAGTCCCGTACAGGAGAGGGACAATGAGCAGTTCTTC. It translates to CASSPVQERDNEQFF.

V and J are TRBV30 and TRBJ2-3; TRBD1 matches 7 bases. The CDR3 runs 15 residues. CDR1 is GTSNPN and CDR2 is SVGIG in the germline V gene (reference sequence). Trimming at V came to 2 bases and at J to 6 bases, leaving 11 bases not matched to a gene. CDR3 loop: CAWSISAGGLDTQYF. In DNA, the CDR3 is TGTGCCTGGAGTATTTCGGCAGGGGGTTTGGATACGCAGTATTTT. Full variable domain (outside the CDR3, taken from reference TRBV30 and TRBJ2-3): SQTIHQWPATLVQPVGSPLSLECTVEGTSNPNLYWYRQAAGRGLQLLFYSVGIGQISSEVPQNLSASRPQDRQFILSSKKLLLSDSGFYLCAWSISAGGLDTQYFGPGTRLTVL.

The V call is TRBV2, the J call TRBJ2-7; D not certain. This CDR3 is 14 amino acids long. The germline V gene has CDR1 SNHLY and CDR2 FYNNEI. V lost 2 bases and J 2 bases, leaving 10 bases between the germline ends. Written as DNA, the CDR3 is TGTGCCAGCAGTGAAACCCAGGAGCCCTACGAGCAGTACTTC. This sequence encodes CASSETQEPYEQYF.

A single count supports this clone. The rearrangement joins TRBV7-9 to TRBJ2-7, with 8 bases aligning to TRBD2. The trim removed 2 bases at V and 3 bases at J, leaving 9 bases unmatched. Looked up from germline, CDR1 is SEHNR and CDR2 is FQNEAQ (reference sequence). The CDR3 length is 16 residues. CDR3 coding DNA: TGTGCCAGCAGCTTATCCCTCGGGGGGGGTTACTACGAGCAGTACTTC. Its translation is CASSLSLGGGYYEQYF. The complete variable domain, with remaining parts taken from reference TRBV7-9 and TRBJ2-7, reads DTGVSQNPRHKITKRGQNVTFRCDPISEHNRLYWYRQTLGQGPEFLTYFQNEAQLEKSRLLSDRFSAERPKGSFSTLEIQRTEQGDSAMYLCASSLSLGGGYYEQYFGPGTRLTVT.

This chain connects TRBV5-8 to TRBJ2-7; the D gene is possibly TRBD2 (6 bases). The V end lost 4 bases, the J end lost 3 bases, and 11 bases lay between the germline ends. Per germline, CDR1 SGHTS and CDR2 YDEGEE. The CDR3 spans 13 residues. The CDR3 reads CASSLGLLYEQYF. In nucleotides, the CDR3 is TGTGCCAGCAGCCTAGGACTACTCTACGAGCAGTACTTC. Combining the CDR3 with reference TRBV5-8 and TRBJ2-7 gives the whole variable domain EAGVTQSPTHLIKTRGQQATLRCSPISGHTSVYWYQQALGLGLQFLLWYDEGEERNRGNFPPRFSGRQFPNYSSELNVNALELEDSALYLCASSLGLLYEQYFGPGTRLTVT.

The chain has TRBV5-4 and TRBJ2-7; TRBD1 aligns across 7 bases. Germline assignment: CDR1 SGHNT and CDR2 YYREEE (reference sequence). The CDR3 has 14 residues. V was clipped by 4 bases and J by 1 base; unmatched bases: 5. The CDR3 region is CASSITGESYEQYF. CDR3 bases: TGTGCCAGCAGCATTACAGGGGAATCCTACGAGCAGTACTTC.

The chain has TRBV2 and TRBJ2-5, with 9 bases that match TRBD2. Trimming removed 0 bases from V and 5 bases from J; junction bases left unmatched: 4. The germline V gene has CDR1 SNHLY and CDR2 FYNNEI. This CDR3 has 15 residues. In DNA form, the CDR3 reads TGTGCCAGCAGTGAAGCAGCGGGGGGTTGGGAGACCCAGTACTTC. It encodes CASSEAAGGWETQYF.

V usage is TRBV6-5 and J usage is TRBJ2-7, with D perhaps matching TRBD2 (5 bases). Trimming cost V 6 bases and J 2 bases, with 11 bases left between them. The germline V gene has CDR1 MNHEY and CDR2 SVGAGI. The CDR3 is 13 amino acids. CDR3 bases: TGTGCCAGCAGACTCGGACTCCCCTACGAGCAGTACTTC. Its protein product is CASRLGLPYEQYF.

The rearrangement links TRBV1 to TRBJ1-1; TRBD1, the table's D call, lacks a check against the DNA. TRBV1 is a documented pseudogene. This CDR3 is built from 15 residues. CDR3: CTSSQDGRPNTEAFF. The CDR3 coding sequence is TGCACCAGCAGCCAAGATGGCAGGCCGAACACTGAAGCTTTCTTT.

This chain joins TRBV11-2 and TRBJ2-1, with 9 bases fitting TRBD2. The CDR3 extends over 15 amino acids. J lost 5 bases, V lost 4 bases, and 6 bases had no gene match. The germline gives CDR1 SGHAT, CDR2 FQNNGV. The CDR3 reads CASSYDSGSDNEQFF. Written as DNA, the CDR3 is TGTGCCAGCAGCTATGATAGCGGGAGTGACAATGAGCAGTTCTTC.

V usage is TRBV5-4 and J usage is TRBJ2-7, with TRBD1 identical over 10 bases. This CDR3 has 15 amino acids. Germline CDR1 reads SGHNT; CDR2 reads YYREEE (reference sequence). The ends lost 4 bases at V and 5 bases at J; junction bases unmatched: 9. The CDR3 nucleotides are TGTGCCAGCAGCCTGGGGACAGGGGTATACAACGAGCAGTACTTC. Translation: CASSLGTGVYNEQYF.

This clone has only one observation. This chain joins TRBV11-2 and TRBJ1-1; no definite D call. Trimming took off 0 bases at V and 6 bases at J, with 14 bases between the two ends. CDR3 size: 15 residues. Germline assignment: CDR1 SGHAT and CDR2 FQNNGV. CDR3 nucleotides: TGTGCCAGCAGCTTAGACCGAATTGACGGTTCTGAAGCTTTCTTT. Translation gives CASSLDRIDGSEAFF.